The 27 T cell receptor beta chains listed next were all sequenced from one sample in a study of post-analysis software for immune sequencing data. Unique molecular identifiers had been added to the TCR beta cDNA libraries. TCRdb re-called the PCR reads through MiXCR, storing one row per CDR3 protein. This sample has roughly 670,000 distinct CDR3 sequences; more than 50% occur once, and the top ten carry over 9%. The antigens of these receptors remain unknown. Study-level points and caveats: Patients showed TRBV5-6, TRBV5-1 and TRBV20-1 among five TRBV segments more frequent than in controls.

The sample was blood. The receptors originated from a girl aged 2 to 10 with multiple sclerosis.

This clonotype was recorded a few times. The J gene is TRBJ1-2, the V gene TRBV9; maybe TRBD1 (5 bases). The CDR3 contains 12 residues. Trimming cost V 4 bases and J 5 bases, with 9 bases left between them. CDR1 is SGDLS and CDR2 is YYNGEE in the germline V gene. CDR3 amino acids: CASSSQVYGYTF. The CDR3, as DNA: TGTGCCAGCAGCTCACAGGTTTATGGCTACACCTTC.

The chain combines TRBV12-3 or TRBV12-4 with TRBJ2-1, with 8 positions matching TRBD1. This CDR3 is built from 14 residues. The V gene end was trimmed by 4 bases and the J gene end by 6 bases; junction bases not matched to a gene: 5. CDR3 in DNA: TGTGCCAGCAGTTCCCCGGACAGGGCCAATGAGCAGTTCTTC. Its translation: CASSSPDRANEQFF.

The J gene is TRBJ2-3, the V gene TRBV11-2; D call uncertain. The V and J ends lost 1 base and 5 bases respectively, with 10 bases between them. There are 14 residues in the CDR3. The germline V gene encodes CDR1 SGHAT and CDR2 FQNNGV. The CDR3, as DNA: TGTGCCAGCAGCTTAGGTACTGTGGGAGATACGCAGTATTTT. This sequence encodes CASSLGTVGDTQYF.

V gene TRBV7-9 combines with J gene TRBJ1-2, with D maybe TRBD1 (5 bases). The CDR3 length is 13 residues. V shed 1 base and J shed 8 bases, with 11 bases lying between them. In germline, CDR1 is SEHNR, CDR2 FQNEAQ (reference sequence). The CDR3, as DNA: TGTGCCAGCAGCTTAGAAGGGGTTGAAGGCTACACCTTC. Translation: CASSLEGVEGYTF.

The chain uses TRBV7-2 and TRBJ2-1, with D perhaps TRBD2 (6 bases). Between the trimmed V and J ends, which lost 5 bases and 4 bases, there was a span of 12 bases. This CDR3 spans 14 amino acids. Germline lookup yields CDR1 SGHTA and CDR2 FQGNSA. The CDR3 bases are TGTGCCAGCAGCAGGACCGGGACTTACAATGAGCAGTTCTTC. It is translated as CASSRTGTYNEQFF.

This rearrangement joins TRBV5-1 to TRBJ2-4; either TRBD1 or TRBD2 may supply D (5 bases each). The last part of the DNA fits TRBJ2-5 better; the J call may be wrong. There are 15 residues in the CDR3. Germline V gene data show CDR1 as SGHRS and CDR2 as YFSETQ. The CDR3 bases are TGCGCCAGCAGCGCTTCGGGGCCCTCTCGAGAGACCCAGTACTTC. This codes for CASSASGPSRETQYF.

This clonotype was seen a handful of times. The rearrangement joins TRBV7-2 to TRBJ1-6; D possibly corresponds to TRBD1 (5 bases). V dropped 6 bases and J dropped 6 bases, with 15 bases sitting between them. The CDR3 length is 15 residues. Germline lookup yields CDR1 SGHTA and CDR2 FQGNSA. CDR3 amino acids: CASRPTETVNSPLHF. For the CDR3, the DNA is TGTGCCAGCAGACCTACTGAGACAGTTAATTCACCCCTCCACTTT.

Remarks on this clonotype: One end of the junction fails to match germline, which may point to a read error. This chain connects TRBV12-3 or TRBV12-4 to TRBJ2-5, with no clear D. The J call may be mistaken, given a closer DNA end match to TRBJ2-7. CDR3 length equals 14 residues. In nucleotides, the CDR3 is TGTACCAGCAGTTTGCAGGAGAGTGCCCGCGAGCAGTACTTC. Protein sequence: CTSSLQESAREQYF.

The gene calls are TRBV12-3 or TRBV12-4 and TRBJ2-3; 10 nucleotides agree with TRBD2. The CDR3 is made up of 16 amino acids. With V trimmed by 3 bases and J by 3 bases, 6 bases remained unmatched. In nucleotides, the CDR3 is TGTGCCAGCAGTTTTTCCCTAGCGGGAGTAACAGATACGCAGTATTTT. Protein: CASSFSLAGVTDTQYF.

This chain joins TRBV11-2 and TRBJ1-1; the D gene is possibly TRBD1 (5 bases). V lost 3 bases and J lost 1, with 18 bases in between. The CDR3 extends over 17 amino acids. From germline, CDR1 is SGHAT and CDR2 FQNNGV. CDR3 DNA: TGTGCCAGCAGCTTCACGATAGGAGTCGGGGCGAACACTGAAGCTTTCTTT. This translates into CASSFTIGVGANTEAFF.

This chain connects TRBV20-1 to TRBJ2-7; the match to TRBD2 covers 7 bases. V dropped 6 bases and J dropped 3; count of bases not matched to a gene: 11. This CDR3 is built from 14 residues. Germline CDR1 reads DFQATT; CDR2 reads SNEGSKA (reference sequence). The CDR3 reads CSAAAGVGHYEQYF. The CDR3, as DNA: TGCAGTGCAGCTGCGGGGGTGGGTCACTACGAGCAGTACTTC.

A few counts support this clonotype. V is TRBV4-1 and J is TRBJ2-3; 13 bases map to TRBD2. The CDR3 consists of 15 residues. The V segment lost 6 bases and the J segment 4 bases; nucleotides outside the gene matches: 4. Germline CDR1 MGHRA, CDR2 YSYEKL. The DNA for the CDR3 is TGCGCCAGCAGGTACGGACTAGCGGGAGCAGATACGCAGTATTTT. Residues: CASRYGLAGADTQYF.

V gene TRBV15 combines with J gene TRBJ2-5, with D maybe TRBD1 (6 bases). The J call is uncertain, as TRBJ2-4 better fits the DNA end. Germline CDR1 is LNHNV and CDR2 is YYDKDF (reference sequence). This CDR3 is 13 amino acids long. In DNA, the CDR3 is TGTGCCACCAGCATAGGAAAAGGGGGCATTCAGTACTTC. Translation: CATSIGKGGIQYF.

The chain uses TRBV20-1 and TRBJ1-5, with 10 bases fitting TRBD1. In germline, CDR1 is DFQATT, CDR2 SNEGSKA (reference sequence). The length of the CDR3 is 15 residues. V dropped 3 bases and J dropped 1; count of bases not matched to a gene: 3. CDR3 in amino acids: CSARTGGISNQPQHF. As DNA, the CDR3 is TGCAGTGCTAGGACAGGGGGCATAAGCAATCAGCCCCAGCATTTT.

V usage is TRBV20-1 and J usage is TRBJ2-1; 7 bases agree with TRBD1. CDR3 size: 16 residues. V gave up 0 bases and J gave up 4 bases; unmatched junction bases: 9. The germline V gene has CDR1 DFQATT and CDR2 SNEGSKA (reference sequence). CDR3 residues: CSARDSLGQRYNEQFF. The CDR3, as DNA: TGCAGTGCTAGAGATTCGCTGGGACAGCGGTACAATGAGCAGTTCTTC.

This clonotype was observed a handful of times. V gene TRBV4-1 combines with J gene TRBJ2-3, with D possibly called TRBD1 or TRBD2 (5 bases each). Trimming left V 4 bases short and J 0 bases short, with 14 bases between. This CDR3 spans 16 amino acids. Per germline, CDR1 MGHRA and CDR2 YSYEKL. The CDR3 region is CASSRTDWGSTDTQYF. The DNA of the CDR3 is TGCGCCAGCAGCCGTACGGACTGGGGGAGCACAGATACGCAGTATTTT.

This chain joins TRBV9 and TRBJ2-3; no reliable D call. The CDR3 runs to 15 residues. V lost 0 bases, J lost 0 bases, and 8 bases lay in between. CDR1 and CDR2 from the germline V gene are SGDLS and YYNGEE. The CDR3 is CASSVEATSTDTQYF. The CDR3 coding sequence is TGTGCCAGCAGCGTAGAAGCGACTAGCACAGATACGCAGTATTTT. Variable domain in full (rest from reference TRBV9 and TRBJ2-3): DSGVTQTPKHLITATGQRVTLRCSPRSGDLSVYWYQQSLDQGLQFLIQYYNGEERAKGNILERFSAQQFPDLHSELNLSSLELGDSALYFCASSVEATSTDTQYFGPGTRLTVL.

This sequence joins TRBV7-6 and TRBJ2-7; TRBD1 aligns across 7 bases. Looked up from germline, CDR1 is SGHVS and CDR2 is FNYEAQ. CDR3 length: 14 residues. V lost 4 bases and J lost 3; bases outside the gene matches: 6. The CDR3 DNA is TGTGCCAGCAGCTCATCGGACAGGTTCTACGAGCAGTACTTC. As protein: CASSSSDRFYEQYF. Drawing the rest from reference TRBV7-6 and TRBJ2-7, the complete variable domain is GAGVSQSPRYKVTKRGQDVALRCDPISGHVSLYWYRQALGQGPEFLTYFNYEAQQDKSGLPNDRFSAERPEGSISTLTIQRTEQRDSAMYRCASSSSDRFYEQYFGPGTRLTVT.

The rearrangement joins TRBV11-2 to TRBJ2-5, with TRBD1 identical over 7 bases. The CDR3 totals 15 residues. The V and J ends lost 5 bases and 2 bases, in that order; junction bases with no gene match: 8. Germline CDR1 SGHAT, CDR2 FQNNGV. This chain's CDR3 is CASSTTPGQQETQYF. In DNA form, the CDR3 reads TGTGCCAGCAGCACTACCCCGGGACAGCAAGAGACCCAGTACTTC.

The chain has TRBV6-2 or TRBV6-3 and TRBJ2-7; D is possibly TRBD1 or TRBD2 (6 bases each). TRBJ2-4 matches the DNA end more closely, so the J call is doubtful. The CDR3 is 16 residues long. CDR1 is MNHEY and CDR2 is SVGEGT in the germline V gene. CDR3 in amino acids: CASSFPSGGSSSIQYF. Written as DNA, the CDR3 is TGTGCCAGCAGTTTCCCATCCGGGGGCAGTTCGAGCATTCAGTACTTC.

In this sample, this clonotype turned up a few times. This chain uses TRBV5-1 with TRBJ2-5; TRBD1 matches at 8 bases. The ends lost 3 bases at V and 4 bases at J; junction bases unmatched: 5. CDR3 length: 14 amino acids. Per germline, CDR1 SGHRS and CDR2 YFSETQ. Here the CDR3 reads CASSSGTGGETQYF. Written as DNA, the CDR3 is TGCGCCAGCAGCTCAGGGACAGGTGGAGAGACCCAGTACTTC.

This chain joins TRBV12-3 or TRBV12-4 and TRBJ1-2, with TRBD1 matching over 7 bases. The J segment lost 2 bases and the V segment lost 4 bases, leaving 10 bases of the junction unmatched. This CDR3 spans 16 amino acids. CDR3 loop: CASSSGARTGNYGYTF. The CDR3 DNA is TGTGCCAGCAGTTCTGGGGCCCGGACAGGAAACTATGGCTACACCTTC.

The CDR3 bases are TGTGCCAGCAGCGCAGGGGGTCTCGGTACAGATACGCAGTATTTT. It specifies CASSAGGLGTDTQYF. This chain uses TRBV7-3 with TRBJ2-3; 7 bases are shared with TRBD1. J gave up 3 bases and V 5 bases, and 8 bases lay outside the gene matches. The CDR3 is 15 residues long. CDR1 SGHTA and CDR2 FQGTGA come from the germline V gene.

This clonotype was seen only once. The V gene is TRBV25-1, the J gene TRBJ2-2; D may be TRBD1 (7 bases). Trimming left V 4 bases short and J 6 bases short, with 18 bases between. The CDR3 is 16 residues long. Per germline, CDR1 MGHDK and CDR2 SYGVNS. Here the CDR3 reads CASSGFTGVAAGELFF. CDR3 coding DNA: TGTGCCAGCAGTGGGTTTACAGGGGTAGCGGCCGGGGAGCTGTTTTTT.

This sequence joins TRBV13 and TRBJ2-3; D gene unclear. The CDR3 runs to 14 residues. Trimming cost V 5 bases and J 2 bases, with 11 bases left between them. Looked up from germline, CDR1 is PRHDT and CDR2 is FYEKMQ (reference sequence). The CDR3 nucleotides read TGTGCCAGCAGCACCAGGACCCTCACAGATACGCAGTATTTT. Its protein product is CASSTRTLTDTQYF.

The rearrangement links TRBV5-1 to TRBJ2-4, with 8 bases matching TRBD2. CDR1 is SGHRS and CDR2 is YFSETQ in the germline V gene. V was pared by 0 bases and J by 13 bases, with 12 bases of the junction left unmatched. This CDR3 contains 15 residues. The CDR3: CASSLEGATAGEQYF. The CDR3 DNA follows: TGCGCCAGCAGCTTGGAAGGAGCAACAGCGGGGGAGCAGTACTTC.

The chain is built from TRBV10-3 and TRBJ1-5, with unresolved D. The V gene's germline CDR1 is ENHRY and CDR2 SYGVKD. The CDR3 has 14 amino acids. The V and J ends lost 5 bases and 2 bases respectively, with 10 bases between them. CDR3: CAISPREGNQPQHF. The CDR3, as DNA: TGTGCCATCAGTCCCCGGGAGGGCAATCAGCCCCAGCATTTT.